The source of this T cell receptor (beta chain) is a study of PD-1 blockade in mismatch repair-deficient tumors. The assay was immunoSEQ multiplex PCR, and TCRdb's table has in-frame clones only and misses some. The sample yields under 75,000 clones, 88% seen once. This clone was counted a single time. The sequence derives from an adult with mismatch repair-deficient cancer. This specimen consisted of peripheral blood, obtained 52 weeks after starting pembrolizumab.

CDR3 sequence reads: CAISEPELYEAFF. CDR3 bases: TGTGCCATCAGTGAGCCGGAACTGTATGAAGCTTTCTTT. The chain couples TRBV10-3 to TRBJ1-1; D is uncertain. V gave up 2 bases and J gave up 7 bases, with 11 bases separating them. Germline CDR1 and CDR2: ENHRY and SYGVKD. The CDR3 spans 13 residues.